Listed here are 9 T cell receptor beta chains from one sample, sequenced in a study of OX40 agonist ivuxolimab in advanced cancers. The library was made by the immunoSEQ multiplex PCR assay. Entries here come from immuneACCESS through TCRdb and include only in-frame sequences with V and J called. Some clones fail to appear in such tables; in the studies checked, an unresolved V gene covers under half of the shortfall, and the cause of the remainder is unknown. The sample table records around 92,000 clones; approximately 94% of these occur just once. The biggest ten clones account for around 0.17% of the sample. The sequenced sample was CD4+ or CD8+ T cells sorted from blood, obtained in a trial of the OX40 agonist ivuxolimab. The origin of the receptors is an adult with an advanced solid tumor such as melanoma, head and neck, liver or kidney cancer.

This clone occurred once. The CDR3 nucleotides read TGTGCCAGCAGTGCCCTGGGGGAGCTGTTTTTT. Amino acids: CASSALGELFF. J is TRBJ2-2 and V is TRBV25-1, with D unresolved. Trimming removed 4 bases at V and 8 bases at J, with 5 bases between. Looked up from germline, CDR1 is MGHDK and CDR2 is SYGVNS. The CDR3 spans 11 residues.

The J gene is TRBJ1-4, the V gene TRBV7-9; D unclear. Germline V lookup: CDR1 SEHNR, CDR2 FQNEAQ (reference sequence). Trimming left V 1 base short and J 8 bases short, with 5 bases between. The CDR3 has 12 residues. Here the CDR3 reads CASSLEWEKLFF. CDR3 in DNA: TGTGCCAGCAGCTTAGAGTGGGAAAAACTGTTTTTT. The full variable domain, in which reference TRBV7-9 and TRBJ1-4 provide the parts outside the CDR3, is DTGVSQNPRHKITKRGQNVTFRCDPISEHNRLYWYRQTLGQGPEFLTYFQNEAQLEKSRLLSDRFSAERPKGSFSTLEIQRTEQGDSAMYLCASSLEWEKLFFGSGTQLSVL.

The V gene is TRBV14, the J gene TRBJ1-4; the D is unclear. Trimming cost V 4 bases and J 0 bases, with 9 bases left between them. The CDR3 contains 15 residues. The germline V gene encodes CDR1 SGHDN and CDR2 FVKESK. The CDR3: CASSLIWATNEKLFF. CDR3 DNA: TGTGCCAGCAGCCTGATTTGGGCAACTAATGAAAAACTGTTTTTT.

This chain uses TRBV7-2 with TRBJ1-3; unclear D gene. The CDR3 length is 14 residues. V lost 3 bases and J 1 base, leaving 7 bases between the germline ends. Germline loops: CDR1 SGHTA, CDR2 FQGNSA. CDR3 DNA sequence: TGTGCCAGCAGCTTCTGGGGTTCTGGAAACACCATATATTTT. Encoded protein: CASSFWGSGNTIYF.

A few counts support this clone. The CDR3 protein is CASSEKGWSGELFF. Written as DNA, the CDR3 is TGTGCCAGCAGTGAAAAGGGGTGGTCCGGGGAGCTGTTTTTT. This chain uses TRBV25-1 with TRBJ2-2; D possibly corresponds to TRBD1 (5 bases). Trimming took 2 bases from V and 6 from J, leaving 10 bases between them. CDR1 and CDR2 (germline): MGHDK, SYGVNS. This CDR3 has 14 residues.

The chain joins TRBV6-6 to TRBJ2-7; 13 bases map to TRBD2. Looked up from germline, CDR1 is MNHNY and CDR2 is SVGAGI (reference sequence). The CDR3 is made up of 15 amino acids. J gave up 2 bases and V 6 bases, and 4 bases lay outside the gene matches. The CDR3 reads CASRRGLAGTYEQYF. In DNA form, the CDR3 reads TGTGCCAGCAGGCGGGGACTAGCGGGGACCTACGAGCAGTACTTC.

CDR3 in DNA: TGCGCCAGCAGCTTTGGGCAGTTGAACACTGAAGCTTTCTTT. This encodes CASSFGQLNTEAFF. The gene calls are TRBV5-1 and TRBJ1-1; D is unresolved. Germline CDR1 reads SGHRS; CDR2 reads YFSETQ. V lost 2 bases, J lost 0 bases, and 8 bases lay in between. The CDR3 sequence is 14 residues long.

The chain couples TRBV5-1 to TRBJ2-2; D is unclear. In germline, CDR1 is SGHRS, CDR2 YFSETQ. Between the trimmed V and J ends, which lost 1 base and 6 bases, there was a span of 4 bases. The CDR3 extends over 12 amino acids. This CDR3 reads CASSLPAGELFF. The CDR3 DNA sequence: TGCGCCAGCAGCTTGCCGGCCGGGGAGCTGTTTTTT.

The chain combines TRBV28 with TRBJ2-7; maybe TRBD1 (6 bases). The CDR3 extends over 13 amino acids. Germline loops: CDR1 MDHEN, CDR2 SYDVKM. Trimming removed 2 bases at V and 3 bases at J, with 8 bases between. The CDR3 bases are TGTGCCAGCAGTTTAGGGGGCGGCTACGAGCAGTACTTC. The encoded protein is CASSLGGGYEQYF.